This T cell receptor beta chain is drawn from a study of cytomegalovirus exposure and HLA in healthy donors. CDR3 length equals 12 residues. V was trimmed by 5 bases and J by 5 bases, leaving 9 bases between them. The germline gives CDR1 SEHNR, CDR2 FQNEAQ (reference sequence). Primers for the PCR totalled 60 Vbeta and 13 Jbeta. Profiling relied on immunoSEQ multiplex PCR, and the TCRdb table lists in-frame clones only, not all of them. Among about 120,000 clones listed, roughly four fifths were seen once. The rearrangement joins TRBV7-9 to TRBJ1-2; a possible D gene is TRBD1 (5 bases). Sequencing was done on a sample of PBMCs. The clonotype was recovered from a male donor in good health and CMV-seropositive. The CDR3 region is CASSGRGYGYTF. Here the CDR3 DNA reads TGTGCCAGCAGCGGACGGGGGTATGGCTACACCTTC.